The TCR beta chain described here comes from a study of cytomegalovirus exposure and HLA in healthy donors. Trimming pared 6 bases from V and 3 bases from J, leaving 10 bases between. This CDR3 has 13 residues. The germline V gene has CDR1 MNHNS and CDR2 SASEGT. Measured with immunoSEQ multiplex PCR; TCRdb has only the in-frame clones, and not every one. The sample shows about 170,000 clones, about 90% of them seen only once. Separate from the roughly 720-subject first cohort was the approximately 130-subject validation cohort, to which the donors belonged. The chain has TRBV6-1 and TRBJ2-3; D possibly corresponds to TRBD1 (5 bases). The origin of this receptor is a young man in good health and CMV-seropositive. The sample comprised PBMCs. The CDR3 region has the DNA TGTGCCAGCAGGAACAGGACAACAGATACGCAGTATTTT. The encoded protein is CASRNRTTDTQYF.